The T cell receptor beta chain under discussion was sequenced for a study of a mutant IDH1 vaccine in newly diagnosed glioma. Overall study: First vaccine doses came 4-6 weeks after radiotherapy alone, or with temozolomide cycles.

The table came from immunoSEQ multiplex PCR; TCRdb's copy has only in-frame clones and leaves some out. The table includes 55,000 to 65,000 clones, approximately 81% detected once. To note about this clone: Its antigen is currently unknown.

V was clipped by 0 bases and J by 4 bases; unmatched bases: 11. From germline, CDR1 is SGHRS and CDR2 YFSETQ. The CDR3 has 17 amino acids. Time point given: week 35, safety follow-up. Each dose delivered 300 ug of mutant IDH1 20-mer peptide subcutaneously with imiquimod. New WHO grade 3 or 4 astrocytomas that were IDH1-mutant and ATRX-lost had been found in donors. The chain uses TRBV5-1 and TRBJ1-2; 8 bases map to TRBD1. This clonotype was sampled from a man aged 25 to 40 with glioma. This specimen was PBMCs, taken from a glioma patient whose treatment included an IDH1 peptide vaccine. The CDR3 region has the DNA TGCGCCAGCAGCTTGGGGCCGGACAGGGTTTGGTTCTATGGCTACACCTTC. Translating gives CASSLGPDRVWFYGYTF.